This T cell receptor (beta chain) was obtained from a study of T cell responses to AZD1222 COVID-19 vaccine (dated by TCRdb to about 2021). The study in broad terms: TCR sequencing covered 233 trial participants: about 210 given two doses of AZD1222 and about 26 given two doses of MenACWY control vaccine. Trial participants were enrolled into age subgroups of 18-55, 56-69 and 70-plus years, which contained roughly 150, 30 and 60 TCR-sequenced participants, respectively.

The intended sense of this specimen's time point label: about 28 days (+/-7) after the second vaccine dose. In the paper's terms, the treatment or condition label means: meningococcal conjugate vaccine given as trial control. Vaccinee samples came from UK trials COV001 and COV002, including a single-blind randomized controlled phase 2/3 trial of AZD1222 (ChAdOx1 nCoV-19) in healthy adults. For TCRbeta chain sequencing, PBMC samples from trial participants were taken at day 0 and at day 28 after the second dose. Notes on this clone: The antigen this receptor binds is unknown. No base qualities exist here, and no much larger clone lies one base off it.

The CDR3 regions of human TCRbeta chains were analyzed by immunosequencing. For the original study's pipeline: TCRs in the repertoires were compared against a reference library of SARS-CoV-2-specific TCRs that had been generated with the MIRA antigen-specificity platform. Breadth meant the fraction of unique TCRs that were SARS-CoV-2-associated, whereas depth meant the fraction of total T cells that were SARS-CoV-2-associated. Using the MIRA data, each spike-specific TCR was assigned both to the spike region to which the TCR was reactive and to a CD4 or CD8 class. Log10-transformed breadth and depth values were compared by one-way ANOVA with Sidak's multiple comparisons tests. Here the immuneACCESS table is served through TCRdb, limited to in-frame sequences with V and J called. Missing clones are a known gap in these copies; in checked studies unresolved V genes cover under half, and the rest lacks a known reason. D and trimming were read from the DNA, whereas the V and J calls and clone size are those reported in that table. This sample has about 180,000 clones in its table, and around 93% of those were observed once. Under 1.1% of the sample is taken by the ten largest.

The CDR3 covers 15 residues, taking in both the cysteine and the phenylalanine. Only CDR3 DNA remains: 45 bases, in frame from the first base. The germline V gene (reference sequence) supplies CDR1 SGHNT and CDR2 YYREEE. At the junction V is shortened by 0 bases and J by 7 bases; bases outside the gene matches: 6. Study-wide conclusions, independent of this receptor: After two AZD1222 doses, spike-specific TCR breadth and depth were significantly higher than at day 0 and than in MenACWY recipients. Conclusions about previously exposed vaccinees were limited because only six AZD1222 recipients were SARS-CoV-2 seropositive at baseline. The vaccine-associated CD4 TCRs covered the entire spike protein, and the dominant responses fell in regions 160-218 and 743-854. The 56-69-year group was small, and its depth increase did not reach significance, likely because of low power. Because no day 14 peak-response samples were available, the repertoires could be characterized only after the peak T cell response. Participants were mostly white British and included more females than males, and it was suggested by the authors that clonal diversity may have been underestimated. Epitopes outside the regions mutated in the B.1.351 and B.1.1.7 variants were reportedly recognized by nearly half of the unique spike-specific TCRs.

Sequencing was performed on peripheral blood, taken 28 days after the second dose of the MenACWY control vaccine. The receptor chain draws on TRBV5-4 and TRBJ2-2; a stretch of 7 junction bases matches TRBD1. The sequence came from an adult who received the MenACWY meningococcal vaccine as a control. The nucleotide sequence is TGTGCCAGCAGCTTGGTCGGGACAGTTGGCGGGGAGCTGTTTTTT. This gives the protein CASSLVGTVGGELFF.